The present T cell receptor (beta chain) was sequenced within a study of cytomegalovirus exposure and HLA in healthy donors. Broader study findings: Researchers counted some 150 TCR beta chains as cytomegalovirus-associated. Among the CMV-associated chains, three were confirmed in vitro as specific for CMV antigens. According to a later analysis, TCR clusters from the first cohort tended to co-occur in the approximately 120 validation repertoires.

This clone has a single count. The antigen is unknown. The CDR3 loop spans 15 amino acids. Germline CDR1 is MNHNS and CDR2 is SASEGT. The V gene end was trimmed by 4 bases and the J gene end by 2 bases; junction bases not matched to a gene: 7. The assay was immunoSEQ multiplex PCR, and TCRdb's table has in-frame clones only and misses some. Of some 130,000 clones listed, roughly nine tenths were seen once; the top ten hold roughly 3%. The receptor was isolated from a man aged 18 to 29 in good health and CMV-seronegative. This rearrangement joins TRBV6-1 to TRBJ1-1, with 7 bases matching TRBD1. The sample was PBMCs. This chain's CDR3 is CASSVGTATNTEAFF. The CDR3 DNA reads as TGTGCCAGCAGTGTTGGGACAGCCACAAACACTGAAGCTTTCTTT.